What follows are 19 T cell receptor beta chains derived from one specimen sequenced in a study of STAT5B mutations in CD4+ large granular lymphocyte leukemia. The method was immunoSEQ multiplex PCR; TCRdb's version includes in-frame clones alone and lacks a portion of them. The sample shows around 34,000 clones, about 85% of them seen only once. Sequencing input: CD4+ T cells from blood buffy coats. The origin of the receptors is a human donor in good health.

The chain recombines TRBV9 with TRBJ2-1; 9 nucleotides align to TRBD2. Germline lookup yields CDR1 SGDLS and CDR2 YYNGEE. This CDR3 contains 16 residues. V trimming: 4 bases; J trimming: 8 bases; junction bases outside the gene matches: 13. The CDR3 bases are TGTGCCAGCAGCCTGACGGGCGGGAGGGCCTGGGATGAGCAGTTCTTC. It encodes CASSLTGGRAWDEQFF.

The V gene is TRBV6-5, the J gene TRBJ2-7; tentative D call: TRBD2 (7 bases). The CDR3 is 13 amino acids. Trimming shortened V by 7 bases and J by 4 bases, and 14 bases separated the two germline ends. From germline, CDR1 is MNHEY and CDR2 SVGAGI. The CDR3 bases are TGTGCCAGCACTAACAGGGAGGGGTACGAGCAGTACTTC. Translation: CASTNREGYEQYF.

The chain has TRBV7-2 and TRBJ1-5; D gene uncertain. The CDR3 loop spans 15 amino acids. V lost 1 base, J lost 4 bases, and 11 bases lay in between. CDR1 is SGHTA and CDR2 is FQGNSA in the germline V gene. The CDR3 nucleotides are TGTGCCAGCAGCTTAGATCAAGGGTCTAATCAGCCCCAGCATTTT. Translation: CASSLDQGSNQPQHF.

This clone was seen only once. The rearrangement links TRBV5-1 to TRBJ2-5, with 10 bases matching TRBD1. After removal of 3 bases from V and 11 bases from J, the junction contained 16 bases not matched to a gene. This CDR3 has 16 amino acids. The germline V gene encodes CDR1 SGHRS and CDR2 YFSETQ. The CDR3 coding sequence is TGCGCCAGCAGCTCAGCCGGGACAGGGGTTCAAAGAGAGCAGTACTTC. Protein sequence: CASSSAGTGVQREQYF.

V is TRBV30 and J is TRBJ2-2, with D uncertain. Trimming shortened V by 2 bases and J by 7 bases, and 5 bases separated the two germline ends. Germline V gene lookup returns CDR1 GTSNPN and CDR2 SVGIG (reference sequence). This CDR3 has 11 amino acids. CDR3 residues: CAWSRVGELFF. In nucleotides, the CDR3 is TGTGCCTGGAGTCGAGTCGGGGAGCTGTTTTTT.

J is TRBJ2-7 and V is TRBV4-3; D not resolved. With 8 bases removed from V and 7 bases from J, the gap between germline ends came to 15 bases. Per the germline V gene, CDR1 is LGHNA and CDR2 is YSLEER. This CDR3 is 12 amino acids long. Here the CDR3 reads CASSHQQWEQYF. CDR3 in DNA: TGCGCCAGCTCCCATCAGCAATGGGAGCAGTACTTC.

The chain joins TRBV28 to TRBJ1-1; D unresolved. CDR3 size: 11 residues. Trimming removed 1 base at V and 7 bases at J, with 4 bases between. Germline values: CDR1 MDHEN, CDR2 SYDVKM. The CDR3 region is CASSLSFEAFF. The CDR3 DNA is TGTGCCAGCAGTTTATCCTTTGAAGCTTTCTTT.

The genes are TRBV5-4 and TRBJ2-5; D is perhaps TRBD2 (6 bases). V was pared by 2 bases and J by 4 bases, with 9 bases between. Germline V gives CDR1 SGHNT, CDR2 YYREEE (reference sequence). This CDR3 is 13 amino acids long. CDR3 in DNA: TGTGCCAGCAGCTTTGGAGGGTTAGAGACCCAGTACTTC. This translates into CASSFGGLETQYF.

In this sample, this clone turned up once. This chain connects TRBV30 to TRBJ2-3, with D maybe TRBD2 (5 bases). Germline CDR1 and CDR2: GTSNPN and SVGIG (reference sequence). Trimming took 7 bases from V and 8 from J, leaving 22 bases between them. The CDR3 has 14 residues. CDR3 residues: CAFRPERGGGTQYF. The CDR3 region has the DNA TGTGCCTTCAGGCCTGAGCGCGGAGGTGGTACGCAGTATTTT.

The V call is TRBV5-4, the J call TRBJ2-5, with 7 positions matching TRBD2. The CDR3 extends over 14 amino acids. Unmatched junction bases numbered 6, after V lost 4 bases and J lost 3 bases. The germline gives CDR1 SGHNT, CDR2 YYREEE (reference sequence). The CDR3 is CASSGGAGKETQYF. The CDR3 DNA sequence: TGTGCCAGCAGCGGAGGAGCGGGAAAAGAGACCCAGTACTTC.

The rearrangement links TRBV18 to TRBJ2-5, with TRBD2 identical over 9 bases. The CDR3 sequence is 15 residues long. In germline, CDR1 is KGHSH, CDR2 LQKENI. V shed 4 bases, J shed 0 bases, and the junction held 3 bases outside the gene matches. The CDR3 DNA reads as TGTGCCAGCTCACTAGCGGGAGCACACCAAGAGACCCAGTACTTC. As protein: CASSLAGAHQETQYF.

This clone was detected only a few times. The chain employs TRBV15 and TRBJ1-5, with D maybe TRBD1 (6 bases). The CDR3 loop spans 16 amino acids. The V and J ends lost 5 bases and 1 base respectively, with 15 bases between them. CDR1 is LNHNV and CDR2 is YYDKDF in the germline V gene (reference sequence). The CDR3 bases are TGTGCCACCAGCCGTCCGGGACAAAGAAGCAATCAGCCCCAGCATTTT. Its protein is CATSRPGQRSNQPQHF.

This rearrangement joins TRBV7-6 to TRBJ2-1; D may be TRBD2 (6 bases). The CDR3 is 14 amino acids. Trimming removed 2 bases at V and 7 bases at J, with 12 bases between. Germline V gives CDR1 SGHVS, CDR2 FNYEAQ. CDR3 nucleotide sequence: TGTGCCAGCAGCTTAACGGGAGAGGTTAATGAGCAGTTCTTC. Protein sequence: CASSLTGEVNEQFF.

This chain connects TRBV5-1 to TRBJ2-5, with 8 positions matching TRBD1. This CDR3 comprises 13 residues. The J segment lost 6 bases and the V segment lost 4 bases, leaving 5 bases of the junction unmatched. Germline V gene sequence: CDR1 SGHRS, CDR2 YFSETQ. The CDR3 DNA is TGCGCCAGCAGCGTTACAGGGGGTCAGACCCAGTACTTC. It specifies CASSVTGGQTQYF.

This chain uses TRBV28 with TRBJ1-1; TRBD1 agrees at 9 bases. This CDR3 contains 16 residues. After removal of 7 bases from V and 3 bases from J, the junction contained 12 bases not matched to a gene. Per the germline V gene, CDR1 is MDHEN and CDR2 is SYDVKM. This CDR3 is CASTLRGDRAHTEAFF. Written as DNA, the CDR3 is TGTGCCAGCACATTGAGAGGGGACAGGGCCCACACTGAAGCTTTCTTT.

This clone is a singleton in its sample. The V gene is TRBV12-5, the J gene TRBJ2-1; 11 bases fit TRBD2. The CDR3 is made up of 16 amino acids. With 5 bases clipped from V and 3 bases from J, the junction kept 6 bases outside the gene matches. Per the germline V gene, CDR1 is LGHNT and CDR2 is FRNRAP. The CDR3 coding sequence is TGTGCTAGTGGTACCGCCGGGACTAGCGGCTACAATGAGCAGTTCTTC. Translated: CASGTAGTSGYNEQFF.

The chain uses TRBV28 and TRBJ2-4; 9 bases are shared with TRBD2. V shed 1 base and J 7 bases; nucleotides not matched to a gene: 5. The length of the CDR3 is 15 residues. Germline CDR1 and CDR2: MDHEN and SYDVKM. The chain's CDR3 is CASSLFAGGPNIQYF. CDR3 DNA sequence: TGTGCCAGCAGTTTATTTGCGGGAGGGCCGAACATTCAGTACTTC.

The V call is TRBV5-1, the J call TRBJ1-2, with TRBD1 as a possible D gene (6 bases). The V gene's germline CDR1 is SGHRS and CDR2 YFSETQ. V lost 0 bases and J lost 3, with 18 bases in between. The CDR3 has 17 amino acids. In DNA form, the CDR3 reads TGCGCCAGCAGCTTGGGGGGGACCCCGGACAGACACTATGGCTACACCTTC. It yields the protein CASSLGGTPDRHYGYTF.

The gene calls are TRBV19 and TRBJ1-5; D remains unclear. Germline-derived CDR1 and CDR2 are LNHDA and SQIVND (reference sequence). This CDR3 comprises 17 residues. The V and J ends lost 3 bases and 5 bases respectively, with 20 bases between them. CDR3 sequence: CASSIRPIQSLDQPQHF. The CDR3 DNA follows: TGTGCCAGTAGTATTAGGCCGATCCAAAGCCTGGATCAGCCCCAGCATTTT.